This TCR beta chain comes out of a study of cytomegalovirus exposure and HLA in healthy donors. The CDR3 has 15 residues. Germline values: CDR1 MNHNS, CDR2 SASEGT. V was clipped by 3 bases and J by 5 bases; unmatched bases: 6. PCR was performed using 60 Vbeta and 13 Jbeta primers. Assay: immunoSEQ multiplex PCR; the TCRdb copy retains only in-frame clones and omits some. The sample yields some 150,000 clones, 70% to 90% seen once. Sequences were obtained from PBMCs. The origin of this receptor is a man aged 40-50 years in good health and CMV-seronegative. This sequence joins TRBV6-1 and TRBJ2-7, with 11 bases fitting TRBD1. CDR3 region: CASSDRDRGNHEQYF. In nucleotides, the CDR3 is TGTGCCAGCAGTGACCGGGACAGGGGGAATCACGAGCAGTACTTC.